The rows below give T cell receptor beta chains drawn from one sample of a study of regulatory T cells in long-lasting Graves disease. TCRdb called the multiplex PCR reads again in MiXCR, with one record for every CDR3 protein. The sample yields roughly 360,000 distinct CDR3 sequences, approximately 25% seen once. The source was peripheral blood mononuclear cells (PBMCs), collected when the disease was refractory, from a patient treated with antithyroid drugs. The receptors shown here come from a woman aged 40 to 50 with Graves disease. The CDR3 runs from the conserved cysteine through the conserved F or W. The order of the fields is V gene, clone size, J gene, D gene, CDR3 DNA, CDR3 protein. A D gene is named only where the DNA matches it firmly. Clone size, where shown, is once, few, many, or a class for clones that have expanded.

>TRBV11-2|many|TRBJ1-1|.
TGTGCCAGCAGCCCCCAATGGGAGGGAGGGAACACTGAAGCTTTCTTT
CASSPQWEGGNTEAFF
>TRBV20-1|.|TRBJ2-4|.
TGCAGTGCCTTCGTTCTAGCCAAAAACATTCAGTACTTC
CSAFVLAKNIQYF
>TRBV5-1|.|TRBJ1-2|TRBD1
TGCGCCAGCAGTTATGCAGAGACAGGGGATTGGTTAAACTATGGCTACACCTTC
CASSYAETGDWLNYGYTF
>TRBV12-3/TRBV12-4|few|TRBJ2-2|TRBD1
TGTGCCAGCAGTTTTGGGACAGAGTGGGAGCTGTTTTTT
CASSFGTEWELFF
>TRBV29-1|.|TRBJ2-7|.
TGCAGCGCCGAGGTTCGCAGGGATAGAGGTTCCTACGAGCAGTACTTC
CSAEVRRDRGSYEQYF
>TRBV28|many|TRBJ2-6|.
TGTGCCAGCTCACCGACAGTTGGTAACTCTGGGGCCAACGTCCTGACTTTC
CASSPTVGNSGANVLTF
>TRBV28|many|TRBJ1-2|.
TGTGCCAGCAGTTTCGGGTCTGATGGCTACACCTTC
CASSFGSDGYTF
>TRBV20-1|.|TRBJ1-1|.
TGCAGTGCTAGAGATCCAAGGGGGGCGGACACTGAAGCTTTCTTT
CSARDPRGADTEAFF
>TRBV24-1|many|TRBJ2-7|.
TGTGCCACCAGTGAAGGACAGTTTTACGAGCAGTACTTC
CATSEGQFYEQYF
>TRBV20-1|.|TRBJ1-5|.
TGCAGTGCTGGAAAAGGACGGAGAATCAGCCCCCAGCATTTT
CSAGKGRRISPQHF
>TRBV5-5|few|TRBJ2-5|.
TGTGCCAGCAGCTTTGGTAAAGTGACGACCCAGTACTTC
CASSFGKVTTQYF
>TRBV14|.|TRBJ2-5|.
TGTGCCAGCAGCCCACGGGGAGGAAAAGAGACCCAGTACTTC
CASSPRGGKETQYF
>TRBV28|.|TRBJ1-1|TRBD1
TGTGCCAGCAGTCCGGGGACAGGCTCCCCGAACACTGAAGCTTTCTTT
CASSPGTGSPNTEAFF
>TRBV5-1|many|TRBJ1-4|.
TGCGCCAGCAGCCCACAATCCCCAGGAGAAAAACTGTTTTTT
CASSPQSPGEKLFF